Listed below are T cell receptor beta chains from one sample, sequenced in a study of tumor-infiltrating lymphocytes in localized non-small cell lung cancer. Sequenced by immunoSEQ multiplex PCR; TCRdb stores in-frame clones only, minus some. This table holds around 13,000 clones, 68% found once. The specimen sequenced was uninvolved lung tissue not adjacent to the tumor. These receptor sequences come from a human donor with non-small cell lung cancer. Each CDR3 is given with its conserved first and last residue. A D gene is named only where the DNA matches it firmly. A row's size may be missing; if present it is once, few, many or a size class.

D gene	J gene	V gene	clone size	CDR3 protein	CDR3 DNA
.	TRBJ2-4	TRBV6-6	.	CASGRWAKNIQYF	TGTGCCAGCGGCCGATGGGCCAAAAACATTCAGTACTTC
TRBD1	TRBJ1-2	TRBV4-3	few	CASSQGPGQGNGYTF	TGCGCCAGCAGCCAAGGCCCCGGACAGGGTAACGGCTACACCTTC
.	TRBJ2-1	TRBV29-1	.	CSVEAPFESSYNEQFF	TGCAGCGTTGAAGCCCCCTTTGAAAGCTCCTACAATGAGCAGTTCTTC
TRBD1	TRBJ2-1	TRBV19	.	CASSITAGGSYNEQFF	TGTGCCAGTAGTATAACGGCAGGGGGCTCCTACAATGAGCAGTTCTTC
.	TRBJ2-7	TRBV30	.	CAWSWGGEQYF	TGTGCCTGGAGTTGGGGCGGGGAGCAGTACTTC
.	TRBJ2-4	TRBV2	.	CASSDAGGGVQYF	TGTGCCAGCAGTGACGCAGGGGGAGGCGTTCAGTACTTC
TRBD1	TRBJ1-2	TRBV9	.	CASSVLTSGGAGYTF	TGTGCCAGCAGCGTCCTGACCTCAGGGGGGGCAGGCTACACCTTC
TRBD2	TRBJ2-7	TRBV28	.	CASTGSGTPLYEQYF	TGTGCCAGCACCGGGAGCGGGACCCCCCTTTATGAGCAGTACTTC
.	TRBJ2-5	TRBV5-4	.	CASSLDLGETQYF	TGTGCCAGCAGCCTAGACCTGGGGGAGACCCAGTACTTC
.	TRBJ2-5	TRBV4-2	.	CASSQDLGQGNIETQYF	TGTGCCAGCAGCCAAGATTTGGGTCAGGGGAATATTGAGACCCAGTACTTC
TRBD2	TRBJ2-2	TRBV28	.	CASSFMVGEGSGELFF	TGTGCCAGCAGTTTTATGGTGGGGGAGGGATCCGGGGAGCTGTTTTTT
.	TRBJ1-1	TRBV28	.	CASSKRGEAFF	TGTGCCAGCAGTAAGAGGGGTGAAGCTTTCTTT
.	TRBJ2-3	TRBV30	.	CAWTRGDSTDTQYF	TGTGCCTGGACCCGAGGGGATAGCACAGATACGCAGTATTTT
TRBD1	TRBJ1-4	TRBV18	few	CASSPDRQGGNEKLFF	TGTGCCAGCTCACCAGACCGACAGGGGGGTAATGAAAAACTGTTTTTT
TRBD1	TRBJ1-2	TRBV4-3	.	CASSWGQGTNYGYTF	TGCGCCAGCAGTTGGGGACAGGGGACTAACTATGGCTACACCTTC
TRBD2	TRBJ2-1	TRBV7-2	few	CASSYRTSGGYNEQFF	TGTGCCAGCAGCTACCGGACTAGCGGGGGTTACAATGAGCAGTTCTTC
.	TRBJ2-6	TRBV5-1	.	CASSLTGGANVLTF	TGCGCCAGCAGCTTGACTGGAGGGGCCAACGTCCTGACTTTC
.	TRBJ1-2	TRBV7-2	once	CASSLNAGGYGYTF	TGTGCCAGCAGCTTAAACGCGGGTGGCTATGGCTACACCTTC
TRBD2	TRBJ2-3	TRBV7-2	.	CASRWTSQDTQYF	TGTGCCAGCAGGTGGACTAGTCAAGATACGCAGTATTTT
.	TRBJ1-2	TRBV5-8	.	CASSLALGGPYGYTF	TGTGCCAGCAGCTTAGCTTTAGGGGGGCCCTATGGCTACACCTTC
.	TRBJ1-1	TRBV5-1	few	CASSLENSVAMNTEAFF	TGCGCCAGCAGCTTGGAGAACAGTGTAGCGATGAACACTGAAGCTTTCTTT
TRBD1	TRBJ2-3	TRBV28	.	CASSSGQPPVRQYF	TGTGCCAGTTCCTCGGGACAGCCCCCGGTAAGGCAGTATTTT
.	TRBJ2-3	TRBV11-3	.	CASSLGRQLTDTQYF	TGTGCCAGCAGCTTGGGGCGACAGCTCACAGATACGCAGTATTTT
.	TRBJ2-3	TRBV4-1	once	CASSQGRDSGDTQYF	TGCGCCAGCAGCCAGGGACGGGATAGCGGAGATACGCAGTATTTT
TRBD2	TRBJ2-5	TRBV11-2	.	CASSLMTSDPQYF	TGTGCCAGCAGCTTAATGACTAGCGATCCCCAGTACTTC